These 28 T cell receptor beta chains originate from one sample sequenced in a study of early T cells in non-severe SARS-CoV-2 infection. TCRdb re-analysed the 5' RACE reads in MiXCR, keeping a single row per CDR3 protein. The repertoire includes 35,000 to 45,000 distinct CDR3 sequences, approximately 5.9% of them detected once, and around 7.7% sits in the top ten. The source was whole blood, collected at baseline. These receptors were taken from an adult who was a healthcare worker with PCR-confirmed SARS-CoV-2 infection or an uninfected control (not recorded which).

This clonotype was seen a few times. This rearrangement joins TRBV27 to TRBJ1-1; D is unclear. Germline values: CDR1 MNHEY, CDR2 SMNVEV (reference sequence). The CDR3 length is 12 residues. V lost 4 bases and J lost 3, with 6 bases in between. The CDR3 nucleotides read TGTGCCAGCAGTTCTCGGTACACTGAAGCTTTCTTT. This encodes CASSSRYTEAFF.

This clonotype has a count of ten or more. This chain joins TRBV6-5 and TRBJ2-3, with D possibly matching TRBD2 (5 bases). The V gene lost 0 bases and the J gene lost 0 bases, with 13 bases spanning the gap. The CDR3 is 17 amino acids. Germline CDR1 MNHEY, CDR2 SVGAGI. For the CDR3, the DNA is TGTGCCAGCAGTTACTCATCCGGACGGACTAGCACAGATACGCAGTATTTT. Residues: CASSYSSGRTSTDTQYF.

Regarding this clonotype: The junction departs from germline at one end; a sequencing error may be responsible. J is TRBJ2-1 and V is TRBV5-5; 13 bases agree with TRBD2. The CDR3 runs to 15 residues. CDR1 is SGHKS and CDR2 is YYEKEE in the germline V gene (reference sequence). The CDR3 DNA reads TGTGTCAGCAGCCCGTGGACTAGCGGGGGAGATGAGCAGTTCTTC. Translating gives CVSSPWTSGGDEQFF.

The chain carries TRBV7-2 and TRBJ2-7; no clear D gene. Germline V lookup: CDR1 SGHTA, CDR2 FQGNSA. Trimming cost V 5 bases and J 3 bases, with 17 bases left between them. This CDR3 spans 15 amino acids. The DNA of the CDR3 is TGTGCCAGCAGCCCACATACATCGGTCGTCTACGAGCAGTACTTC. This codes for CASSPHTSVVYEQYF.

This clonotype was seen many times. This chain connects TRBV7-9 to TRBJ2-7, with 10 positions matching TRBD2. V shed 4 bases and J 4 bases; nucleotides not matched to a gene: 10. This CDR3 spans 16 amino acids. The germline V gene has CDR1 SEHNR and CDR2 FQNEAQ (reference sequence). CDR3 region: CASSYSGGYQPYEQYF. CDR3 coding DNA: TGTGCCAGCAGCTATAGCGGGGGGTATCAACCTTACGAGCAGTACTTC.

This chain uses TRBV6-2 or TRBV6-3 with TRBJ2-3; 8 nucleotides match TRBD1. V lost 7 bases and J lost 2; bases outside the gene matches: 8. CDR1 and CDR2 from the germline V gene are MNHEY and SVGEGT. The CDR3 length is 15 residues. The CDR3 sequence: CASTPTDRATDTQYF. The CDR3 DNA sequence: TGTGCCAGCACCCCGACGGACAGGGCCACAGATACGCAGTATTTT.

The chain combines TRBV7-9 with TRBJ1-4; a possible D gene is TRBD1 (6 bases). Germline CDR1 reads SEHNR; CDR2 reads FQNEAQ (reference sequence). Deletions cut 5 bases from V and 9 bases from J, with 13 bases between. The CDR3 length is 13 residues. DNA of the CDR3: TGTGCCAGCAGCCCGGAGGACAGCAAAAAACTGTTTTTT. As protein: CASSPEDSKKLFF.

This clonotype was seen at least ten times. J is TRBJ1-6 and V is TRBV5-4; no clear D gene. Germline CDR1 and CDR2: SGHNT and YYREEE (reference sequence). Trimming stripped 0 bases from V and 9 bases from J, with 4 bases between. The CDR3 has 12 residues. The CDR3 DNA is TGTGCCAGCAGCTTGGGGGGTTCACCCCTCCACTTT. Its protein product is CASSLGGSPLHF.

The chain employs TRBV7-2 and TRBJ2-1; 9 nucleotides line up with TRBD2. Per germline, CDR1 SGHTA and CDR2 FQGNSA. The CDR3 is made up of 14 amino acids. Trimming removed 4 bases from V and 6 bases from J; junction bases left unmatched: 4. This chain's CDR3 is CASSSQAGGNEQFF. CDR3 sequence (DNA): TGTGCCAGCAGCTCTCAAGCGGGGGGCAATGAGCAGTTCTTC.

This clonotype was counted at least ten times. The chain carries TRBV30 and TRBJ1-3; weak D call: TRBD1 (5 bases). This CDR3 has 12 amino acids. Trimming left V 4 bases short and J 8 bases short, with 12 bases between. Germline CDR1 GTSNPN, CDR2 SVGIG (reference sequence). The CDR3 region has the DNA TGTGCCTGGAAGAGGGGTCGGGACACCATATATTTT. Encoded protein: CAWKRGRDTIYF.

This clonotype was counted between two and nine times. The chain has TRBV7-2 and TRBJ1-2; 12 nucleotides match TRBD1. V gave up 5 bases and J gave up 4 bases; unmatched junction bases: 5. The CDR3 consists of 15 residues. Per germline, CDR1 SGHTA and CDR2 FQGNSA. The CDR3 region is CASSPWDRGPYGYTF. The CDR3 nucleotides are TGTGCCAGCAGCCCCTGGGACAGGGGGCCCTATGGCTACACCTTC.

This clonotype was observed a few times. The chain has TRBV10-2 and TRBJ2-2, with TRBD1 matching over 10 bases. V lost 6 bases and J lost 6; bases outside the gene matches: 4. Germline values: CDR1 WSHSY, CDR2 SAAADI. The CDR3 consists of 14 residues. Written as DNA, the CDR3 is TGCGCCAGCAGCGGACAGGGGGACGCCGGGGAGCTGTTTTTT. Its translation: CASSGQGDAGELFF.

In the case of this clonotype: Relative to the germline gene, one junction end is altered; a read error may explain this. Here the CDR3 DNA reads TGTGCCAGAAGCTTAGAGGTGGGCGCGAACAATGAGCAGTTCTTC. As protein: CARSLEVGANNEQFF. The chain employs TRBV7-9 and TRBJ2-1; D not certain. In germline, CDR1 is SEHNR, CDR2 FQNEAQ (reference sequence). The CDR3 length is 15 residues.

This clonotype was detected many times. The chain uses TRBV30 and TRBJ2-1; TRBD2 matches 16 bases. With 0 bases clipped from V and 7 bases from J, the junction kept 6 bases outside the gene matches. The CDR3 covers 17 residues. From germline, CDR1 is GTSNPN and CDR2 SVGIG (reference sequence). In nucleotides, the CDR3 is TGTGCCTGGAGTGTAACGGGACTAGCGGGGGGGCTTAATGAGCAGTTCTTC. Protein sequence: CAWSVTGLAGGLNEQFF.

The table lists this clonotype with a few counts. The rearrangement links TRBV30 to TRBJ2-6; D remains ambiguous. Per germline, CDR1 GTSNPN and CDR2 SVGIG (reference sequence). CDR3 length: 15 residues. V shed 6 bases and J shed 0 bases, with 12 bases lying between them. The CDR3 nucleotides are TGTGCCTGTCTCCCCCCGTCCTCTGGGGCCAACGTCCTGACTTTC. It translates to CACLPPSSGANVLTF. The full variable domain, rest sourced from reference TRBV30 and TRBJ2-6, is SQTIHQWPATLVQPVGSPLSLECTVEGTSNPNLYWYRQAAGRGLQLLFYSVGIGQISSEVPQNLSASRPQDRQFILSSKKLLLSDSGFYLCACLPPSSGANVLTFGAGSRLTVL.

In its sample, this clonotype was seen a few times. The chain joins TRBV20-1 to TRBJ1-1; D uncertain. The length of the CDR3 is 11 residues. Trimming removed 2 bases at V and 1 base at J, with 2 bases between. CDR1 and CDR2 from the germline V gene are DFQATT and SNEGSKA (reference sequence). The CDR3 reads CSARRNTEAFF. CDR3 nucleotides: TGCAGTGCTAGACGGAACACTGAAGCTTTCTTT.

This clonotype appeared many times. The chain has TRBV5-5 and TRBJ2-7; D might be TRBD1 (6 bases). Trimming shortened V by 7 bases and J by 3 bases, and 20 bases separated the two germline ends. From germline, CDR1 is SGHKS and CDR2 YYEKEE (reference sequence). The CDR3 covers 15 residues. This chain's CDR3 is CASPRTRDTHYEQYF. DNA for the CDR3: TGTGCCAGCCCCAGAACCCGGGACACCCACTACGAGCAGTACTTC.

This clonotype showed up many times. In DNA form, the CDR3 reads TGTGCCAGCAGCCCGCTTGGGGACACCTTGGAGCAGTACTTC. This encodes CASSPLGDTLEQYF. The J gene is TRBJ2-7, the V gene TRBV7-2; tentatively, D is TRBD1 (6 bases). The CDR3 is made up of 14 amino acids. Trimming pared 5 bases from V and 7 bases from J, leaving 18 bases between. Germline V gives CDR1 SGHTA, CDR2 FQGNSA.

This clonotype was counted a few times. The V call is TRBV7-3, the J call TRBJ2-3; D not resolved. The CDR3 is 13 amino acids. Trimming removed 5 bases at V and 2 bases at J, with 8 bases between. Per the germline V gene, CDR1 is SGHTA and CDR2 is FQGTGA. Here the CDR3 reads CASSQTVTDTQYF. The CDR3 DNA reads TGTGCCAGCAGCCAAACAGTCACAGATACGCAGTATTTT.

In its sample, this clonotype was seen a few times. V gene TRBV14 combines with J gene TRBJ2-3; 8 bases agree with TRBD1. The length of the CDR3 is 15 residues. Per germline, CDR1 SGHDN and CDR2 FVKESK. V lost 4 bases to trimming and J lost 4 bases; unmatched junction nucleotides: 7. CDR3 bases: TGTGCCAGCAGCCTCGGACAGGGAAGTGCAGATACGCAGTATTTT. Translated, it gives CASSLGQGSADTQYF. Together with reference TRBV14 and TRBJ2-3, the CDR3 gives the full variable domain: EAGVTQFPSHSVIEKGQTVTLRCDPISGHDNLYWYRRVMGKEIKFLLHFVKESKQDESGMPNNRFLAERTGGTYSTLKVQPAELEDSGVYFCASSLGQGSADTQYFGPGTRLTVL.

This clonotype was seen at least ten times. This sequence joins TRBV27 and TRBJ2-3; the match to TRBD2 covers 9 bases. This CDR3 has 16 residues. Per the germline V gene, CDR1 is MNHEY and CDR2 is SMNVEV (reference sequence). J was trimmed by 2 bases and V by 2 bases; bases with no gene match: 5. The CDR3 region is CASSLGAGGLTDTQYF. CDR3 bases: TGTGCCAGCAGTTTAGGAGCGGGGGGACTCACAGATACGCAGTATTTT.

The CDR3 reads CASRLVSGRVPTNEKLFF. The CDR3 DNA sequence: TGTGCCAGCAGACTGGTGTCCGGGCGGGTGCCAACTAATGAAAAACTGTTTTTT. V gene TRBV5-4 combines with J gene TRBJ1-4; the D is unclear. V lost 5 bases to trimming and J lost 0 bases, with 20 bases between them. CDR1 SGHNT and CDR2 YYREEE come from the germline V gene (reference sequence). The CDR3 spans 18 residues.

This clonotype was detected ten times or more. The gene calls are TRBV7-9 and TRBJ2-7; D not certain. Germline lookup yields CDR1 SEHNR and CDR2 FQNEAQ (reference sequence). This CDR3 has 12 amino acids. The V end was cut by 5 bases, the J end by 3 bases, with 8 bases between. CDR3: CASSVSGYEQYF. DNA for the CDR3: TGTGCCAGCAGCGTTAGTGGCTACGAGCAGTACTTC.

This clonotype appeared many times. The chain joins TRBV6-2 or TRBV6-3 to TRBJ2-1; the match to TRBD1 covers 10 bases. CDR3 size: 18 residues. The germline V gene has CDR1 MNHEY and CDR2 SVGEGT. V gave up 6 bases and J gave up 4 bases; unmatched junction bases: 15. CDR3 residues: CASRQSPTGGWPYNEQFF. For the CDR3, the DNA is TGTGCCAGCAGACAAAGCCCGACAGGGGGCTGGCCTTACAATGAGCAGTTCTTC.

Ten or more counts support this clonotype. V and J are TRBV6-1 and TRBJ1-3, with D unresolved. CDR1 and CDR2 (germline): MNHNS, SASEGT. The V and J ends lost 2 bases and 1 base respectively, with 3 bases between them. CDR3 length: 13 residues. The CDR3 coding sequence is TGTGCCAGCAGTGAAACGTCTGGAAACACCATATATTTT. Encoded protein: CASSETSGNTIYF.

This clonotype turned up a few times. The J gene is TRBJ2-2, the V gene TRBV18; D gene unclear. Trimming pared 3 bases from V and 1 base from J, leaving 9 bases between. CDR3 size: 15 residues. Germline CDR1 is KGHSH and CDR2 is LQKENI. The CDR3 DNA sequence: TGTGCCAGCTCACCCCAGCCAGGGAACACCGGGGAGCTGTTTTTT. The encoded protein is CASSPQPGNTGELFF.

This clonotype has a handful of counts. V usage is TRBV6-2 or TRBV6-3 and J usage is TRBJ1-1; D gene ambiguous. The germline gives CDR1 MNHEY, CDR2 SVGEGT. V dropped 6 bases and J dropped 1 base, with 12 bases sitting between them. This CDR3 contains 14 residues. DNA of the CDR3: TGTGCCAGCAGACCAAATACAGAGAACACTGAAGCTTTCTTT. It encodes CASRPNTENTEAFF.

This clonotype has ten or more counts. The chain employs TRBV27 and TRBJ1-1; weak D call: TRBD1 (6 bases). V shed 4 bases and J shed 6 bases, with 12 bases lying between them. This CDR3 has 13 residues. Germline V gene sequence: CDR1 MNHEY, CDR2 SMNVEV (reference sequence). For the CDR3, the DNA is TGTGCCAGCAGTTACTCAGGGGTCGCTGAAGCTTTCTTT. Its translation: CASSYSGVAEAFF.